These T cell receptor beta chains were read from a single sample in a study of T cell repertoires in cytomegalovirus infection. From the reads, TCRdb called clonotypes with MiXCR, one entry per CDR3 protein. The data contain 250,000 or so distinct CDR3 sequences, approximately 10% of them singletons. The sequenced material came from PBMCs. All receptors derive from a human donor in good health (CMV status not recorded). Some clones in this sample may be carry-over from other donors' samples. Each CDR3 is given with its conserved first and last residue. The D gene is left open where the match is weak. Expanded clones get a size class; other rows say once, few or many, or leave the size out.

abundance | j_gene | v_gene | d_gene | CDR3nt | CDR3aa
few | TRBJ2-7 | TRBV12-3/TRBV12-4 | . | TGTGCCAGCAGTGTAGCCGGACCCTACGAGCAGTACTTC | CASSVAGPYEQYF
many | TRBJ2-3 | TRBV12-3/TRBV12-4 | TRBD2 | TGTGCCAGCATCAGGGCGGGGGGCCCTACAGATACGCAGTATTTT | CASIRAGGPTDTQYF
many | TRBJ1-2 | TRBV7-2 | . | TGTGCCAGCGCCTCTGGGACGGACTATGGCTACACCTTC | CASASGTDYGYTF
many | TRBJ1-3 | TRBV25-1 | . | TGTGCCAGCAGTGAAGGGGGGGTGCGAAACACCATATATTTT | CASSEGGVRNTIYF
many | TRBJ1-1 | TRBV12-3/TRBV12-4 | . | TGTGCCAGCAGTCCGACTCCGAACGCACGAGCTTTCTTT | CASSPTPNARAFF
. | TRBJ2-7 | TRBV28 | . | TGTGCCAGCAGCGAAGCGGGACAGTCTCGTCGGGGCGAGCAGTACTTC | CASSEAGQSRRGEQYF
many | TRBJ2-4 | TRBV4-1 | . | TGCGCCAGCAGCACCGGGACAAGGAAAAACATTCAGTACTTC | CASSTGTRKNIQYF
many | TRBJ2-7 | TRBV7-2 | TRBD2 | TGTGCCAGCAGCTTAGATACAGCGGGAGGGGGGGAGCAGTACTTC | CASSLDTAGGGEQYF
many | TRBJ1-5 | TRBV7-2 | TRBD1 | TGTGCCAGCAGGTACCCGGGACAGAGTCAGCCCCAGCATTTT | CASRYPGQSQPQHF
many | TRBJ1-2 | TRBV11-2 | . | TGTGCCAGCAGCTTAGCGGGTACTAACTATGGCTACACCTTC | CASSLAGTNYGYTF
many | TRBJ2-1 | TRBV6-6 | TRBD2 | TGTGCCAGCAGCCGAGGGACTAGCGGGTCCCCCGAGCAGTTCTTC | CASSRGTSGSPEQFF
. | TRBJ2-7 | TRBV18 | TRBD1 | TGTGCCAGCTCGCAGGACAGGGGGCGAGCCTACGAGCAGTACTTC | CASSQDRGRAYEQYF
few | TRBJ1-1 | TRBV19 | TRBD1 | TGTGCCAGTAGTCCCCGGACAGGGCCAAGGAACACTGAAGCTTTCTTT | CASSPRTGPRNTEAFF
. | TRBJ2-7 | TRBV5-1 | . | TGCGCCAGCAGCTTGGGGGGGACGGTCGTCTCCAACGAGCAGTACTTC | CASSLGGTVVSNEQYF
many | TRBJ2-7 | TRBV10-3 | . | TGTGCCATCAGTGAGTTCTCAGGGGCAGGAGAGCAGTACTTC | CAISEFSGAGEQYF
few | TRBJ1-1 | TRBV5-1 | . | TGCGCCAGCAGCCACGAGGGGGGGAACACTGAAGCTTTCTTT | CASSHEGGNTEAFF
few | TRBJ1-1 | TRBV7-2 | TRBD1 | TGTGCCAGCAGACCAACCCGGGACAGAGACGAAGCTTTCTTT | CASRPTRDRDEAFF
many | TRBJ2-6 | TRBV28 | . | TGTGCCAGCAGCCCCCACCGGTCTGGGGCCAACGTCCTGACTTTC | CASSPHRSGANVLTF
few | TRBJ1-1 | TRBV2 | . | TGTGCCAGCCGGGGTACTGCGAACACTGAAGCTTTCTTT | CASRGTANTEAFF
many | TRBJ1-1 | TRBV7-2 | . | TGTGCCAGCAGCTTAGAAATGGCAGGGTGGATTAACACTGAAGCTTTCTTT | CASSLEMAGWINTEAFF